This TCR beta chain came from a study of Ad26.COV2.S vaccination and SARS-CoV-2 variants. About the study: Donor was in the COV1001 Ad26.COV2.S trial arm. Into the muscle, Ad26.COV2.S was dosed once or twice, 56 days apart.

Deletions cut 7 bases from V and 6 bases from J, with 9 bases between. Germline CDR1 SNHLY, CDR2 FYNNEI. The CDR3 runs to 12 residues. Profiling relied on immunoSEQ multiplex PCR, and the TCRdb table lists in-frame clones only, not all of them. This repertoire shows about 320,000 clones, roughly 80% found once; its top ten account for under 2.5%. As to treatment: about 20 received Ad26.COV2.S at low or high dose, single or two shots; about five received placebo; per-sample allocation not given. Material that was analyzed had been drawn on day 63 after the first vaccine or placebo injection. An adult of 18-55 years in Boston served as donor. This clone was found once.

The sequence was obtained from a person aged 18-65 years who received the Ad26.COV2.S COVID-19 vaccine or a placebo. This specimen was peripheral blood, taken in a trial of Ad26.COV2.S vaccine versus placebo. The V call is TRBV2, the J call TRBJ2-2; D is undetermined. The CDR3 reads CASIALSGELFF. For the CDR3, the DNA is TGTGCCAGCATCGCGTTGTCCGGGGAGCTGTTTTTT.